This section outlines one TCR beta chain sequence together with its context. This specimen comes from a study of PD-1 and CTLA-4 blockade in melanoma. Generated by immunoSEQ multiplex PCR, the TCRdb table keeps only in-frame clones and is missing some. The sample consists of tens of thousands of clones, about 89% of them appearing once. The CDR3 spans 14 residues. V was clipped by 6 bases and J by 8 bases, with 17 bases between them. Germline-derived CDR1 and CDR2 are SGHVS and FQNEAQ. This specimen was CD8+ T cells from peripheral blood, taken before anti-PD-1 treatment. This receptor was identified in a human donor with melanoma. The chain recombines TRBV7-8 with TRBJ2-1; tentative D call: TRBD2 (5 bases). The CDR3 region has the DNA TGTGCCAGCAGTCCGGTGGACGGGAAGGATGAGCAGTTCTTC. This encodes CASSPVDGKDEQFF.